This is a list of T cell receptor beta chains from one sample in a study of vaccination effects on CD4 cells after COVID-19. No cognate antigen is known for these TCRs. Clones were read by immunoSEQ multiplex PCR, and TCRdb kept only the in-frame ones, dropping some. The sample lists 30,000 to 40,000 clones; around three quarters were seen once. This sample comprised CD4+ T cells from PBMCs cultured with HCoV-229E spike peptides, obtained after COVID-19 vaccination. The origin of the receptors is a human donor who received a COVID-19 vaccine. CDR3s include the opening cysteine and the closing phenylalanine or tryptophan. The D gene is left open where the match is weak. A clone size is listed for some rows: how often the clone was seen (once, few, many), or a class if it is expanded.

j_call clone_size d_call v_call cdr3_nt cdr3_aa
TRBJ2-5 - - TRBV5-4 TGTGCCAGCAGCTGGGGGTTTAGGGGCCAGCAAGAGACCCAGTACTTC CASSWGFRGQQETQYF
TRBJ1-2 once TRBD1 TRBV19 TGTGCCAGTAGTCCGGGGACAGCTAAATCGTGGACCTATGGCTACACCTTC CASSPGTAKSWTYGYTF
TRBJ2-1 - TRBD2 TRBV5-4 TGTGCCAGCACCCCGACTAGCGGGGTACTATACAATGAGCAGTTCTTC CASTPTSGVLYNEQFF
TRBJ2-7 - TRBD1 TRBV2 TGTGCCAGCAGCGGTCCGGGACAGGGCGGCGAGCAGTACTTC CASSGPGQGGEQYF
TRBJ1-1 - TRBD1 TRBV5-1 TGCGCCAGCAGCTGGGACAGGGCAAACACTGAAGCTTTCTTT CASSWDRANTEAFF
TRBJ1-1 - TRBD1 TRBV11-2 TGTGCCAGCAGCTCTTTAGCTTGGACAGGGGCAAACACTGAAGCTTTCTTT CASSSLAWTGANTEAFF
TRBJ1-1 - TRBD1 TRBV19 TGTGCCAGTAGTATTATTCAGGGGGTGGGGGGGATTCTTCAAGCTTTCTTT CASSIIQGVGGILQAFF
TRBJ1-1 - - TRBV6-5 TGTGCCAGCAGTACACAGGGTACAAACACTGAAGCTTTCTTT CASSTQGTNTEAFF
TRBJ1-1 - - TRBV29-1 TGCAGCGTTGCTCGACAGTTGAACACTGAAGCTTTCTTT CSVARQLNTEAFF
TRBJ2-3 - - TRBV11-3 TGTGCCAGCAGCATATCTCAGGCGGATACGCAGTATTTT CASSISQADTQYF
TRBJ1-4 few TRBD1 TRBV7-8 TGTGCCAGCAGCTTAAGGACAGGGATAAATGAAAAACTGTTTTTT CASSLRTGINEKLFF
TRBJ2-3 - - TRBV6-1 TGTGCCAGCAGTGATCCCCCCACAGATACGCAGTATTTT CASSDPPTDTQYF
TRBJ2-7 - TRBD2 TRBV11-2 TGTGCCAGCAGTCGGGGGGTCACCTCCTACGAGCAGTACTTC CASSRGVTSYEQYF
TRBJ2-2 - - TRBV19 TGTGCCAGTATGGGGGGGACATTCACCGGGGAGCTGTTTTTT CASMGGTFTGELFF
TRBJ2-2 - - TRBV6-5 TGTGCCAGCAGGCCTCGCAGGGCCGGGGAGCTGTTTTTT CASRPRRAGELFF
TRBJ1-3 - - TRBV9 TGTGCCAGCAGCGCTACAGGGTCCGTGGGAAACACCATATATTTT CASSATGSVGNTIYF
TRBJ2-2 once TRBD2 TRBV25-1 TGTGCCAGCACGACTAGCGGGAGGGCCGGGGGCGGGGAGCTGTTTTTT CASTTSGRAGGGELFF
TRBJ2-2 - TRBD1 TRBV7-6 TGTGCCAGCAGCTTAATTGAGGGGGCTAGCGGGGAGCTGTTTTTT CASSLIEGASGELFF
TRBJ2-1 once TRBD2 TRBV18 TGTGCCAGCTCAAGCCGGACTAGCGGGAGTTATGACGAGCAGTTCTTC CASSSRTSGSYDEQFF
TRBJ2-7 - - TRBV4-2 TGTGCCAGCAGCCAACCGGGAGCCACTAATGGCGAGCAGTACTTC CASSQPGATNGEQYF
TRBJ1-1 few TRBD1 TRBV10-3 TGTGCCATCAGTGAGTTACAGGGGGCGGACACTGAAGCTTTCTTT CAISELQGADTEAFF
TRBJ1-2 - - TRBV6-6 TGTGCCAGCAGTTACGATCCCTGGAACTATGGCTACACCTTC CASSYDPWNYGYTF
TRBJ2-3 - - TRBV5-1 TGCGCCAGCAGCTCGACCTCTAGCACAGATACGCAGTATTTT CASSSTSSTDTQYF
TRBJ1-1 - - TRBV10-1 TGCGCCAGCAGTGAGTCGTTGAACACTGAAGCTTTCTTT CASSESLNTEAFF
TRBJ1-2 - - TRBV6-5 TGTGCCAGCAGCCAGAGGACGGACCCGGATGGCTACACCTTC CASSQRTDPDGYTF
TRBJ1-1 - TRBD1 TRBV6-4 TGTGCCAGCCGACACTCGACGACAGGGGGCGCGAACACTGAAGCTTTCTTT CASRHSTTGGANTEAFF
TRBJ1-1 few - TRBV5-1 TGCGCCAGCAGACAGGGACTGAACACTGAAGCTTTCTTT CASRQGLNTEAFF
TRBJ1-6 - - TRBV3-1/TRBV3-2 TGTGCCAGCAGCCAAGATGTGGGGGATAATTCACCCCTCCACTTT CASSQDVGDNSPLHF
TRBJ1-4 - TRBD1 TRBV27 TGTGCCAGCAGTCTACAGGGGATAGGGGAAAAACTGTTTTTT CASSLQGIGEKLFF
TRBJ1-1 - TRBD1 TRBV30 TGTGCCTGGAGTACAGGGGCGAACACTGAAGCTTTCTTT CAWSTGANTEAFF
TRBJ1-2 few - TRBV2 TGTGCCAGCAGCCTTCTAGGCTATGGCTACACCTTC CASSLLGYGYTF